This section outlines one T cell receptor (beta chain) sequence together with its context. Its target is not known. This specimen comes from a study of beta chain features in type 1 diabetes. The germline gives CDR1 SGHDT, CDR2 YYEEEE. V lost 4 bases and J lost 5, with 19 bases in between. The CDR3 loop spans 15 amino acids. The entirety of the isolated RNA underwent reverse transcription, so expressed TCRB transcripts were sequenced. The assay was immunoSEQ multiplex PCR, and TCRdb's table has in-frame clones only and misses some. This sample has about 320,000 clones, with 14% found just once. Study results and limitations: Type 1 diabetes patients had fewer VDJ junction insertions and more deletions.

Sample: central memory CD4+ T cells from blood. This clonotype was sampled from a young man in good health. The chain employs TRBV5-6 and TRBJ2-7; tentative D call: TRBD1 (5 bases). CDR3 nucleotides: TGTGCCAGCAGCCCCAACAGCAGGGCCGCCCACGAGCAGTACGTC. Translated, it gives CASSPNSRAAHEQYV.